The 7 T cell receptor beta chains below were found in one sample sequenced in a study of cytomegalovirus exposure and HLA in healthy donors. The primer mix had 60 Vbeta and 13 Jbeta primers. Clones were sequenced by immunoSEQ multiplex PCR, and TCRdb holds only the in-frame ones, with some missing. The table lists approximately 130,000 clones, about 80% of them singletons, with around 9.1% in the top ten. Sample: PBMCs. These receptors all come from a woman between 45 and 60 years old in good health and CMV-seropositive.

This clone appeared once. The gene calls are TRBV5-6 and TRBJ1-2; TRBD1 aligns across 8 bases. The CDR3 covers 16 residues. V dropped 5 bases and J dropped 1; count of bases not matched to a gene: 10. Germline V gene lookup returns CDR1 SGHDT and CDR2 YYEEEE. This chain's CDR3 is CASRAKTGAVNYGYTF. CDR3 in DNA: TGTGCCAGCAGGGCAAAGACAGGGGCGGTTAACTATGGCTACACCTTC.

The rearrangement uses TRBV29-1 and TRBJ1-5; TRBD1 might be the D (5 bases). The CDR3 extends over 14 amino acids. Trimming cost V 1 base and J 7 bases, with 14 bases left between them. Per the germline V gene, CDR1 is SQVTM and CDR2 is ANQGSEA. This CDR3 is CSVEVGGVGQPQHF. Written as DNA, the CDR3 is TGCAGCGTTGAAGTGGGGGGGGTAGGGCAGCCCCAGCATTTT.

V gene TRBV5-1 combines with J gene TRBJ1-2; no clear D gene. The CDR3 length is 18 residues. Germline assignment: CDR1 SGHRS and CDR2 YFSETQ. V lost 3 bases and J lost 1, with 22 bases in between. The CDR3 DNA reads as TGCGCCAGCAGCTCTTGGCCGGACTTACGAGGGATTAACTATGGCTACACCTTC. This translates into CASSSWPDLRGINYGYTF.

This rearrangement joins TRBV27 to TRBJ2-7, with 8 bases identical to TRBD2. The CDR3 runs to 16 residues. Germline CDR1 is MNHEY and CDR2 is SMNVEV (reference sequence). V gave up 6 bases and J gave up 3 bases; unmatched junction bases: 13. In DNA form, the CDR3 reads TGTGCCAGCAGCCGCCCGGTCGGTAGCGGGGTCTACGAGCAGTACTTC. Translated, it gives CASSRPVGSGVYEQYF.

The chain has TRBV5-4 and TRBJ2-5; tentatively, D is TRBD1 (5 bases). V was clipped by 1 base and J by 5 bases, with 6 bases between them. The germline gives CDR1 SGHNT, CDR2 YYREEE (reference sequence). The CDR3 sequence is 12 residues long. The CDR3 sequence: CASSLPGETQYF. In nucleotides, the CDR3 is TGTGCCAGCAGCTTGCCAGGGGAGACCCAGTACTTC.

The chain uses TRBV30 and TRBJ2-5; 9 nucleotides agree with TRBD2. The CDR3 has 14 amino acids. J lost 1 base, V lost 1 base, and 1 base had no gene match. In germline, CDR1 is GTSNPN, CDR2 SVGIG (reference sequence). The CDR3 coding sequence is TGTGCCTGGAGTGGCGGGGGGGGCCAAGAGACCCAGTACTTC. It translates to CAWSGGGGQETQYF.

In its sample, this clone was seen a few times. V and J are TRBV7-9 and TRBJ2-7; D not resolved. The CDR3 length is 11 residues. V was clipped by 2 bases and J by 6 bases, with 5 bases between them. Germline CDR1 and CDR2: SEHNR and FQNEAQ (reference sequence). CDR3 sequence (DNA): TGTGCCAGCAGCTTAACCAGCGAGCAGTACTTC. Protein product: CASSLTSEQYF. Combining the CDR3 with reference TRBV7-9 and TRBJ2-7 gives the whole variable domain DTGVSQNPRHKITKRGQNVTFRCDPISEHNRLYWYRQTLGQGPEFLTYFQNEAQLEKSRLLSDRFSAERPKGSFSTLEIQRTEQGDSAMYLCASSLTSEQYFGPGTRLTVT.